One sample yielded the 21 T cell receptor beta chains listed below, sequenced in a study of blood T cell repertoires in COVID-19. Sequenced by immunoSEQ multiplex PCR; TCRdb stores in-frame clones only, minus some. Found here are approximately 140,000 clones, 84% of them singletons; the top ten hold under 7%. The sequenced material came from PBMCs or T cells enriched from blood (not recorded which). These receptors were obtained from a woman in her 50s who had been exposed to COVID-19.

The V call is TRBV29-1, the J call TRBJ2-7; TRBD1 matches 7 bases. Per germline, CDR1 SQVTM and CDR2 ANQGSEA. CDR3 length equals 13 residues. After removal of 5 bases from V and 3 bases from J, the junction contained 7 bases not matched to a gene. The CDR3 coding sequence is TGCAGCGTTATACAGGGGCCCTACTACGAGCAGTACTTC. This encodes CSVIQGPYYEQYF.

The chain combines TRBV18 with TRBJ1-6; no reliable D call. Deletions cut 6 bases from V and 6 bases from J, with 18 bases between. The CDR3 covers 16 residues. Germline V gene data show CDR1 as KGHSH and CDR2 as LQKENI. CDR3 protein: CASSSRMADSNSPLHF. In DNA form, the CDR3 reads TGTGCCAGCTCCTCCCGAATGGCAGATTCTAATTCACCCCTCCACTTT.

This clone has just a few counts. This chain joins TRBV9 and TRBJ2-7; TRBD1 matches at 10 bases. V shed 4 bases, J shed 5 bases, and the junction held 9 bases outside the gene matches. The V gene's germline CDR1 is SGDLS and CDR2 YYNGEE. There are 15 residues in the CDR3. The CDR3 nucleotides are TGTGCCAGCAGCCGACAGGGGGCGTCCCAAAACGAGCAGTACTTC. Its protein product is CASSRQGASQNEQYF.

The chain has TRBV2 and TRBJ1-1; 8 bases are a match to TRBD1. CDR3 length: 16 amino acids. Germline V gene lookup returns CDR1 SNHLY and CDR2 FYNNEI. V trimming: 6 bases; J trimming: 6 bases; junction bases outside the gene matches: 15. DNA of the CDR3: TGTGCCAGCAGCGAGGCGCAGGGGGCGCTAGGGGCTGAAGCTTTCTTT. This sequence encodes CASSEAQGALGAEAFF.

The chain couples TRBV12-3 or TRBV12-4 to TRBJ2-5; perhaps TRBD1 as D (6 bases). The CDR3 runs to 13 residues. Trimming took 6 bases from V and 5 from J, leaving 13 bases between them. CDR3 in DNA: TGTGCCAGCAGACATACAGGGTTGGAGACCCAGTACTTC. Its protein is CASRHTGLETQYF.

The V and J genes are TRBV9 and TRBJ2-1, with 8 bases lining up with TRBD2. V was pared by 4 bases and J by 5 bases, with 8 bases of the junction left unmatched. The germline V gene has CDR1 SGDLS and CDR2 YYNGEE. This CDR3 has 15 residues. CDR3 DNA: TGTGCCAGCAGCCCTATCGGCGGGGGGAACAATGAGCAGTTCTTC. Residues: CASSPIGGGNNEQFF.

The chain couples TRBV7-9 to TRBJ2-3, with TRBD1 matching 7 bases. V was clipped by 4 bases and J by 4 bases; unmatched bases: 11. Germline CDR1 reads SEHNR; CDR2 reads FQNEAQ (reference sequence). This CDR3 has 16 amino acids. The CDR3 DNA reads TGTGCCAGCAGCTCACCCCCCAGGGGGATCCCAGATACGCAGTATTTT. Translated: CASSSPPRGIPDTQYF. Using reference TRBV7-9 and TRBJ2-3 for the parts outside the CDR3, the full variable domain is DTGVSQNPRHKITKRGQNVTFRCDPISEHNRLYWYRQTLGQGPEFLTYFQNEAQLEKSRLLSDRFSAERPKGSFSTLEIQRTEQGDSAMYLCASSSPPRGIPDTQYFGPGTRLTVL.

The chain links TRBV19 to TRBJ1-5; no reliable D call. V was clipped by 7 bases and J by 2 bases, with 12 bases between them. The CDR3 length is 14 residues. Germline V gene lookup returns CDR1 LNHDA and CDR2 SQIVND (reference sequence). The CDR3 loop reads CASTESGGNQPQHF. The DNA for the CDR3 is TGTGCCAGTACCGAGAGTGGAGGCAATCAGCCCCAGCATTTT.

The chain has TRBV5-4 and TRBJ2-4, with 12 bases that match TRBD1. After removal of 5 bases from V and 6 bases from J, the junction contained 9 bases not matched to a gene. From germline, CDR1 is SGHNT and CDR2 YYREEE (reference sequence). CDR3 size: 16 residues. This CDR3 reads CASSSGTGGLGNIQYF. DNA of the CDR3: TGTGCCAGCAGTTCCGGGACAGGGGGCCTTGGAAACATTCAGTACTTC.

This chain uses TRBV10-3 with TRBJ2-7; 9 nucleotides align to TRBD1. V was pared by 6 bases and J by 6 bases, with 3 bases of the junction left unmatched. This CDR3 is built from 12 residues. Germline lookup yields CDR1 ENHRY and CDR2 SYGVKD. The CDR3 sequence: CAIRGTGSEQYF. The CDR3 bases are TGTGCCATCAGAGGGACAGGGTCCGAGCAGTACTTC.

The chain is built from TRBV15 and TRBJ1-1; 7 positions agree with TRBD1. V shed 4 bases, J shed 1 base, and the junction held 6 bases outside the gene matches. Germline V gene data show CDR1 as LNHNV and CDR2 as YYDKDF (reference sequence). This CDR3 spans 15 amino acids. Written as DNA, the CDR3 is TGTGCCACCAGCATAACTGGGACAGCGAACACTGAAGCTTTCTTT. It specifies CATSITGTANTEAFF.

CDR3 DNA: TGTGCCAGTACCGAAGGGACTAGCGGGAACAATGAGCAGTTCTTC. Protein product: CASTEGTSGNNEQFF. The gene calls are TRBV19 and TRBJ2-1, with 13 bases lining up with TRBD2. Germline V CDR1 and CDR2: LNHDA, SQIVND (reference sequence). Trimming cost V 7 bases and J 5 bases; bases outside gene matches: 5. The CDR3 contains 15 residues.

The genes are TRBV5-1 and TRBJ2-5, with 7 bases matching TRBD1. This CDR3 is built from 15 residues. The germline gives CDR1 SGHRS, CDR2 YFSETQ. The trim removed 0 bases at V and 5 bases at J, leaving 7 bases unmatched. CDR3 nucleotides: TGCGCCAGCAGCTTGGCACAGGGGTTGGGTGAGACCCAGTACTTC. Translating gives CASSLAQGLGETQYF.

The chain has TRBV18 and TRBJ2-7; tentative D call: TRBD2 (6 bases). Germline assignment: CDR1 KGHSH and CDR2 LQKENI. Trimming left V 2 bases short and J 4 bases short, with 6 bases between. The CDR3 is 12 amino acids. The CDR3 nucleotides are TGTGCCAGCTCACCAGGGGGGTACGAGCAGTACTTC. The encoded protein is CASSPGGYEQYF.

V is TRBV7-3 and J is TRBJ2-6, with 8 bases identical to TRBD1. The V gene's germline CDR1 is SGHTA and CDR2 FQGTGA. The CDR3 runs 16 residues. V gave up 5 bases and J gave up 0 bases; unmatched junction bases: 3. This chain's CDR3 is CASSPDRDSGANVLTF. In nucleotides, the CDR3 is TGTGCCAGCAGCCCGGACAGGGACTCTGGGGCCAACGTCCTGACTTTC.

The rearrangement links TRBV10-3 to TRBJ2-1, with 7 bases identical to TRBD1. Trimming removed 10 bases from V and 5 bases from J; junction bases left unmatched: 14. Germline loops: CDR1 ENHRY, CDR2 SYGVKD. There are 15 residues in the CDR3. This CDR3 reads CATHPGTERDNEQFF. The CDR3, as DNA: TGTGCCACACATCCGGGGACAGAGCGTGACAATGAGCAGTTCTTC.

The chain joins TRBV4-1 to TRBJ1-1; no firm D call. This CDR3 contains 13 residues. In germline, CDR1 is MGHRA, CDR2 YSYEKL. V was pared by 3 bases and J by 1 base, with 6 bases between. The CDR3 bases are TGCGCCAGCAGCCATACGGGGAACACTGAAGCTTTCTTT. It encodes CASSHTGNTEAFF.

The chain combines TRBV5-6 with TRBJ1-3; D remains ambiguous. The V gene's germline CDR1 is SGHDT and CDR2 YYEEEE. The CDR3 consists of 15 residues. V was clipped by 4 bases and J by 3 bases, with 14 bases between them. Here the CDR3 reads CASSPRVVGGNTIYF. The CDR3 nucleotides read TGTGCCAGCAGCCCGAGGGTAGTGGGTGGAAACACCATATATTTT.

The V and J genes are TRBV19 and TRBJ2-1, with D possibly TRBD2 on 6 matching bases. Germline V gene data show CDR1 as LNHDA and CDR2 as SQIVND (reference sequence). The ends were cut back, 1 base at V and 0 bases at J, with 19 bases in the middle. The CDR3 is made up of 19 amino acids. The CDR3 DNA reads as TGTGCCAGTAGTATAGCCTCTCGGTGGAGGGCTGCCTCCTACAATGAGCAGTTCTTC. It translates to CASSIASRWRAASYNEQFF.

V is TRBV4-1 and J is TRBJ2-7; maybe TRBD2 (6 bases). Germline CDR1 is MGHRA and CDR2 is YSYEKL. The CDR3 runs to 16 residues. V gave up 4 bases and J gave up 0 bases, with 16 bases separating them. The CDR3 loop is CASSRNRDSSSYEQYF. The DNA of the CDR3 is TGCGCCAGCAGCCGCAACCGGGACTCAAGCTCCTACGAGCAGTACTTC.

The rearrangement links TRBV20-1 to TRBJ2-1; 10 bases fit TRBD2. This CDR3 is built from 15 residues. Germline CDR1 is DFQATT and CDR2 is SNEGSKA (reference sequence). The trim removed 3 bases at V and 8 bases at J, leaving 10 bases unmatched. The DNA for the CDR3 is TGCAGTGCTAGTGGCCGTCTAGCGGGAGCTCATGAGCAGTTCTTC. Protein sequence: CSASGRLAGAHEQFF.